One sample yielded the 11 T cell receptor beta chains listed below, sequenced in a study of early T cells in non-severe SARS-CoV-2 infection. TCRdb reanalysed the 5' RACE reads using MiXCR and keeps one entry per CDR3 protein. The sample contains approximately 28,000 distinct CDR3 sequences, 5.5% to 7.5% of which appear only once. The sequenced sample was whole blood, obtained at baseline. Every receptor here comes from an adult who was a healthcare worker with PCR-confirmed SARS-CoV-2 infection or an uninfected control (not recorded which).

In its sample, this clonotype was seen many times. The J gene is TRBJ2-1, the V gene TRBV30; D unresolved. Trimming shortened V by 4 bases and J by 9 bases, and 13 bases separated the two germline ends. Germline values: CDR1 GTSNPN, CDR2 SVGIG (reference sequence). The CDR3 contains 12 residues. The CDR3 nucleotides read TGTGCCTGGATGGCGAGTGGCTCTGAGCAGTTCTTC. This sequence encodes CAWMASGSEQFF.

Many counts were recorded for this clonotype. The J gene is TRBJ2-7, the V gene TRBV28; D is unclear. Trimming took off 8 bases at V and 0 bases at J, with 11 bases between the two ends. Per the germline V gene, CDR1 is MDHEN and CDR2 is SYDVKM. The CDR3 spans 13 residues. The CDR3 bases are TGTGCCAGCTTTGTTGGCGGCTCCTACGAGCAGTACTTC. Its protein is CASFVGGSYEQYF.

Concerning this clonotype itself: This clone may be a read error of a much larger clone one base away. The V and J genes are TRBV24-1 and TRBJ2-2, with a possible D match to TRBD1 (5 bases). The CDR3 is 17 amino acids. V lost 2 bases, J lost 4 bases, and 16 bases lay in between. Germline CDR1 reads KGHDR; CDR2 reads SFDVKD. CDR3 DNA sequence: TGTGCCACCAGTGATTCATCGATTTTAGACAGCACCGGGGAGCTGTTTTTT. Protein product: CATSDSSILDSTGELFF.

This clonotype was observed at least ten times. V usage is TRBV20-1 and J usage is TRBJ2-2; a possible D gene is TRBD2 (6 bases). The CDR3 length is 14 residues. Between the trimmed V and J ends, which lost 6 bases and 4 bases, there was a span of 15 bases. Germline V gene lookup returns CDR1 DFQATT and CDR2 SNEGSKA (reference sequence). CDR3 nucleotide sequence: TGCAGTGCCCCAGGGCAGGGAGGCACCGGGGAGCTGTTTTTT. Translation: CSAPGQGGTGELFF.

This clonotype has at least ten counts. This chain uses TRBV20-1 with TRBJ1-1, with D hard to call. Germline loops: CDR1 DFQATT, CDR2 SNEGSKA (reference sequence). This CDR3 comprises 13 residues. V gave up 6 bases and J gave up 0 bases, with 11 bases separating them. CDR3 sequence (DNA): TGCAGTGCCACCGGGTCCCTGAACACTGAAGCTTTCTTT. Its protein is CSATGSLNTEAFF.

This clonotype was detected many times. The chain uses TRBV28 and TRBJ2-4; no firm D call. Germline CDR1 reads MDHEN; CDR2 reads SYDVKM. V dropped 7 bases and J dropped 4 bases, with 11 bases sitting between them. CDR3 length equals 13 residues. The CDR3 sequence is CASTEVGKNIQYF. The CDR3 DNA is TGTGCCAGCACCGAGGTCGGGAAAAACATTCAGTACTTC.

At least ten counts were recorded for this clonotype. This chain joins TRBV4-1 and TRBJ2-2; 10 bases map to TRBD2. Germline V CDR1 and CDR2: MGHRA, YSYEKL. The CDR3 has 17 residues. Unmatched junction bases numbered 8, after V lost 2 bases and J lost 5 bases. Written as DNA, the CDR3 is TGCGCCAGCAGCCAATCTCTAGCGGGAGCGGGGACCGGGGAGCTGTTTTTT. Translation: CASSQSLAGAGTGELFF.

J is TRBJ1-1 and V is TRBV28; the D gene is possibly TRBD1 (5 bases). The CDR3 runs 15 residues. Trimming left V 5 bases short and J 4 bases short, with 17 bases between. Germline loops: CDR1 MDHEN, CDR2 SYDVKM. CDR3 nucleotides: TGTGCCAGCAGTCCAGGAGGGGCAACGGGCACTGAAGCTTTCTTT. Amino acid sequence: CASSPGGATGTEAFF.

In this sample, this clonotype turned up many times. The chain is built from TRBV12-3 or TRBV12-4 and TRBJ2-3; D is undetermined. The CDR3 is made up of 13 amino acids. V lost 7 bases and J lost 2, with 10 bases in between. The CDR3 loop reads CASTVGPTDTQYF. DNA for the CDR3: TGTGCCAGCACCGTCGGACCCACAGATACGCAGTATTTT.

This clonotype was picked up a small number of times. CDR3 amino acids: CASSRGHTRQYF. The DNA of the CDR3 is TGTGCCAGCAGCCGGGGACACACTAGGCAGTACTTC. The chain employs TRBV11-2 and TRBJ2-7, with a tentative D call TRBD1 (6 bases). V lost 5 bases and J 9 bases, leaving 14 bases between the germline ends. The CDR3 sequence is 12 residues long. From germline, CDR1 is SGHAT and CDR2 FQNNGV.

This clonotype showed up many times. The chain combines TRBV5-1 with TRBJ2-1; 10 bases map to TRBD2. The germline CDR1 and CDR2 sequences are SGHRS and YFSETQ. CDR3 length: 15 amino acids. The trim removed 0 bases at V and 6 bases at J, leaving 3 bases unmatched. The CDR3 bases are TGCGCCAGCAGCTTGGGACTAGCGGGCGTCAATGAGCAGTTCTTC. As protein: CASSLGLAGVNEQFF.